Listed below are T cell receptor beta chains from one sample, sequenced in a study of cytomegalovirus exposure and HLA in healthy donors. The assay was immunoSEQ multiplex PCR, and TCRdb's table has in-frame clones only and misses some. Of about 120,000 clones listed, 15% are singletons. The sequencing sample was made of PBMCs. All receptors derive from a woman aged 18-29 years in good health and CMV-seronegative. CDR3s include the opening cysteine and the closing phenylalanine or tryptophan. The D gene is left open where the match is weak. Where a row states a size, it is once, few, many or the class of an expanded clone; other rows omit it.

TGTGCCAGCGGCTCGACAGCGAACACTGAAGCTTTCTTT CASGSTANTEAFF TRBV28 NA NA TRBJ1-1
TGCGCCAGCAGCCAAGTACTAGCGGGGGTTTACGAGCAGTACTTC CASSQVLAGVYEQYF TRBV4-1 once TRBD2 TRBJ2-7
TGTGCCAGCAGTGCGGGACAGGGGAACACTGAAGCTTTCTTT CASSAGQGNTEAFF TRBV6-1 few TRBD1 TRBJ1-1
TGTGCCAGCAGGGGCAGCAATCAGCCCCAGCATTTT CASRGSNQPQHF TRBV28 NA NA TRBJ1-5
TGTGCCAGCAGCACCGACAGGGCCGAGCAGTACTTC CASSTDRAEQYF TRBV7-2 few TRBD1 TRBJ2-7
TGCGCCAGCAGCTTAGGGGGTAGGGATGGCTACACCTTC CASSLGGRDGYTF TRBV5-1 few NA TRBJ1-2
TGTGCCAGCAGTTTTCGGGGTTGGGATCAGCCCCAGCATTTT CASSFRGWDQPQHF TRBV27 NA NA TRBJ1-5
TGTGCCAGCAGTGGGACTAGCGGGAGGGCTGAGCAGTACTTC CASSGTSGRAEQYF TRBV6-6 few TRBD2 TRBJ2-7
TGTGCCTGGATTAACAGGGGGCGCCCGGCTGAAGCTTTCTTT CAWINRGRPAEAFF TRBV30 NA TRBD1 TRBJ1-1
TGTGCCAGCTCACCAGGGCTAGCGGGGACCAATGAGCAGTTCTTC CASSPGLAGTNEQFF TRBV18 NA TRBD2 TRBJ2-1
TGTGCCAGCAGACCTGCAGGGACAGGGTACTACGAGCAGTACTTC CASRPAGTGYYEQYF TRBV7-9 NA TRBD1 TRBJ2-7
TGTGCCAGCAGTGTTCTAGCGGGAAGTTACGAGCAGTACTTC CASSVLAGSYEQYF TRBV28 few TRBD2 TRBJ2-7
TGTGCCAGCAGCTTGGCCGAGGGAAGGAATCAGCCCCAGCATTTT CASSLAEGRNQPQHF TRBV5-5 NA NA TRBJ1-5
TGTGCCAGCGGTTACCGGGACAGGGCTTCTAGAAATCCTTCCTACGAGCAGTACTTC CASGYRDRASRNPSYEQYF TRBV28 NA TRBD1 TRBJ2-7
TGTGCCAGCAGCCCCGGAGGGGACACCATATATTTT CASSPGGDTIYF TRBV7-8 NA NA TRBJ1-3
TGTGCCAGCAGTTCAAGGGGACAGGAGACATCCTACGAGCAGTACTTC CASSSRGQETSYEQYF TRBV28 NA TRBD1 TRBJ2-7
TGTGCCATCAGTGATTGGGGGGGGGCGAACACTGAAGCTTTCTTT CAISDWGGANTEAFF TRBV10-3 NA NA TRBJ1-1
TGTGCCAGCAGCGACAGGATCTATGGCTACACCTTC CASSDRIYGYTF TRBV9 NA NA TRBJ1-2
TGCGCCAGCAGTGATGGACAGGTTAATCAGCCCCAGCATTTT CASSDGQVNQPQHF TRBV10-2 few TRBD1 TRBJ1-5
TGTGCCAGCAGCTCCCAGGCAAGCTACGAGCAGTACTTC CASSSQASYEQYF TRBV7-8 NA NA TRBJ2-7
TGTGCCAGCAGTCCTCAGGACTACTTGAACACTGAAGCTTTCTTT CASSPQDYLNTEAFF TRBV28 few NA TRBJ1-1
TGTGCCAGAAGGGGACAGGAAGCTTTCTTT CARRGQEAFF TRBV6-5 few TRBD1 TRBJ1-1